Below are 21 T cell receptor beta chains sequenced from a single sample in a study of blood T cell repertoires in COVID-19. Measured with immunoSEQ multiplex PCR; TCRdb has only the in-frame clones, and not every one. The repertoire holds tens of thousands of clones, with roughly nine tenths as singletons. The sequencing input was peripheral blood. These TCRs come from a man between 65 and 85 years old with acute or convalescent COVID-19.

This chain connects TRBV28 to TRBJ2-1, with 12 positions matching TRBD2. Germline CDR1 reads MDHEN; CDR2 reads SYDVKM. Trimming removed 6 bases from V and 7 bases from J; junction bases left unmatched: 7. The CDR3 contains 15 residues. Here the CDR3 DNA reads TGTGCCAGCAGGCTAGCGGGAGGGTCGAAGAATGAGCAGTTCTTC. The encoded protein is CASRLAGGSKNEQFF.

The J gene is TRBJ1-5, the V gene TRBV6-6, with 7 bases matching TRBD1. Unmatched junction bases numbered 7, after V lost 5 bases and J lost 0 bases. The CDR3 totals 16 residues. The germline CDR1 and CDR2 sequences are MNHNY and SVGAGI (reference sequence). This CDR3 reads CASSREGTASNQPQHF. The CDR3 nucleotides are TGTGCCAGCAGTCGAGAGGGGACAGCTAGCAATCAGCCCCAGCATTTT.

The chain recombines TRBV5-4 with TRBJ1-6; perhaps TRBD1 as D (5 bases). The CDR3 sequence is 15 residues long. Looked up from germline, CDR1 is SGHNT and CDR2 is YYREEE (reference sequence). With 2 bases removed from V and 3 bases from J, the gap between germline ends came to 9 bases. CDR3 DNA sequence: TGTGCCAGCAGCTTCGACGGGGGCTATAATTCACCCCTCCACTTT. It yields the protein CASSFDGGYNSPLHF.

The chain links TRBV29-1 to TRBJ2-5; 9 bases align to TRBD2. The CDR3 has 14 amino acids. The J segment lost 6 bases and the V segment lost 8 bases, leaving 13 bases of the junction unmatched. CDR1 SQVTM and CDR2 ANQGSEA come from the germline V gene. In DNA form, the CDR3 reads TGCAGCTCCTCCCCCAGGCTAGCGGGGCAGACCCAGTACTTC. It is translated as CSSSPRLAGQTQYF.

The J gene is TRBJ2-5, the V gene TRBV2; the match to TRBD1 covers 7 bases. The CDR3 spans 17 residues. Germline values: CDR1 SNHLY, CDR2 FYNNEI. Trimming cost V 7 bases and J 0 bases; bases outside gene matches: 14. CDR3 in amino acids: CASIFLLGTVDQETQYF. The CDR3 nucleotides are TGTGCCAGCATTTTCCTTCTAGGGACAGTGGACCAAGAGACCCAGTACTTC.

V and J are TRBV7-2 and TRBJ1-2; TRBD1 is a possible D gene (5 bases). This CDR3 region has 15 residues. Trimming removed 1 base from V and 4 bases from J, with 13 bases in between. The germline V gene encodes CDR1 SGHTA and CDR2 FQGNSA. As DNA, the CDR3 is TGTGCCAGCAGCTTAGGCGGCGACAGTATCTATGGCTACACCTTC. Residues: CASSLGGDSIYGYTF.

This clone has just a few counts. This chain joins TRBV4-1 and TRBJ2-2; 13 bases agree with TRBD2. Trimming cost V 1 base and J 7 bases; bases outside gene matches: 12. Germline CDR1 reads MGHRA; CDR2 reads YSYEKL. This CDR3 has 19 residues. CDR3 loop: CASSQGALAGGPKGGELFF. The CDR3 DNA reads TGCGCCAGCAGCCAAGGTGCACTAGCGGGAGGGCCGAAGGGCGGGGAGCTGTTTTTT.

The V call is TRBV27, the J call TRBJ2-1; perhaps TRBD1 as D (6 bases). Germline CDR1 and CDR2: MNHEY and SMNVEV (reference sequence). Trimming stripped 7 bases from V and 4 bases from J, with 8 bases between. This CDR3 comprises 12 residues. The CDR3 protein is CASKQGYNEQFF. Written as DNA, the CDR3 is TGTGCCAGCAAACAGGGTTACAATGAGCAGTTCTTC.

The rearrangement links TRBV7-3 to TRBJ1-2, with 7 bases fitting TRBD1. The CDR3 consists of 12 residues. Germline V gene lookup returns CDR1 SGHTA and CDR2 FQGTGA. After removal of 5 bases from V and 8 bases from J, the junction contained 5 bases not matched to a gene. CDR3 residues: CASSPGTAGYTF. As DNA, the CDR3 is TGTGCCAGCAGCCCGGGGACAGCGGGCTACACCTTC.

The sample holds a few counts of this clone. The rearrangement links TRBV5-6 to TRBJ2-6; a weak D match, TRBD2 (5 bases). Deletions cut 0 bases from V and 1 base from J, with 8 bases between. CDR1 and CDR2 from the germline V gene are SGHDT and YYEEEE. CDR3 size: 16 residues. CDR3 protein: CASSLVPGSGANVLTF. CDR3 nucleotides: TGTGCCAGCAGCTTGGTTCCGGGATCTGGGGCCAACGTCCTGACTTTC.

This clone came up a few times. The chain combines TRBV28 with TRBJ1-2, with a possible D match to TRBD1 (5 bases). The V gene's germline CDR1 is MDHEN and CDR2 SYDVKM. The CDR3 is 15 residues long. The ends were cut back, 7 bases at V and 1 base at J, with 16 bases in the middle. In nucleotides, the CDR3 is TGTGCCAGCATGGAGGGGCCAGTCAATAACTATGGCTACACCTTC. Amino acids: CASMEGPVNNYGYTF.

This clone was seen a single time. The rearrangement uses TRBV5-4 and TRBJ1-3; TRBD1 aligns across 7 bases. Per germline, CDR1 SGHNT and CDR2 YYREEE (reference sequence). The CDR3 has 15 amino acids. Trimming took 4 bases from V and 0 from J; bases not matched to a gene: 4. The CDR3 DNA reads TGTGCCAGCAGCCGCACAGGGGTCTCTGGAAACACCATATATTTT. Protein: CASSRTGVSGNTIYF.

This clone was found a few times. The chain uses TRBV7-8 and TRBJ1-6; a weak D match, TRBD1 (5 bases). Trimming stripped 2 bases from V and 7 bases from J, with 18 bases between. This CDR3 has 17 residues. The germline V gene encodes CDR1 SGHVS and CDR2 FQNEAQ. DNA of the CDR3: TGTGCCAGCAGCTTAAGGGGCCGAGACGCACAGAATTCACCCCTCCACTTT. It encodes CASSLRGRDAQNSPLHF.

V gene TRBV6-5 combines with J gene TRBJ2-5; TRBD1 matches at 9 bases. CDR1 MNHEY and CDR2 SVGAGI come from the germline V gene. The V segment lost 0 bases and the J segment 4 bases; nucleotides outside the gene matches: 3. The CDR3 runs to 15 residues. The CDR3 protein is CASSYSRTGVETQYF. The CDR3 DNA sequence: TGTGCCAGCAGTTACTCGAGGACAGGGGTAGAGACCCAGTACTTC.

This clone was observed a single time. The chain links TRBV7-3 to TRBJ2-1; 8 nucleotides match TRBD2. The CDR3 consists of 16 residues. Trimming cost V 3 bases and J 0 bases; bases outside gene matches: 4. The V gene's germline CDR1 is SGHTA and CDR2 FQGTGA. For the CDR3, the DNA is TGTGCCAGCAGCTTTTCCGGGACTAGCTCCTACAATGAGCAGTTCTTC. Amino acids: CASSFSGTSSYNEQFF.

This chain joins TRBV9 and TRBJ2-1; 9 positions agree with TRBD1. The CDR3 is 16 residues long. With 1 base clipped from V and 6 bases from J, the junction kept 8 bases outside the gene matches. CDR1 and CDR2 (germline): SGDLS, YYNGEE. The CDR3 loop reads CASSVSGTGSVNEQFF. Here the CDR3 DNA reads TGTGCCAGCAGCGTATCCGGGACAGGGTCCGTCAATGAGCAGTTCTTC.

This chain joins TRBV7-9 and TRBJ2-1; D not resolved. Germline V gene lookup returns CDR1 SEHNR and CDR2 FQNEAQ (reference sequence). The CDR3 runs 12 residues. Trimming stripped 6 bases from V and 9 bases from J, with 12 bases between. CDR3 in DNA: TGTGCCAGCAGTTATGAGTTTTCTGAGCAGTTCTTC. This gives the protein CASSYEFSEQFF.

The chain couples TRBV3-1 (or the pseudogene TRBV3-2) to TRBJ2-3; D perhaps matches TRBD2 (6 bases). V lost 4 bases to trimming and J lost 0 bases, with 17 bases between them. CDR3 length: 17 residues. Germline lookup yields CDR1 LGHDT and CDR2 YNNKEL (reference sequence). In DNA form, the CDR3 reads TGTGCCAGCAGCCGCGGCGGGGCGGGCCCAAGCACAGATACGCAGTATTTT. Protein product: CASSRGGAGPSTDTQYF.

This clone has more than one count but fewer than ten. The chain joins TRBV5-1 to TRBJ2-5, with 8 bases aligning to TRBD1. CDR3 size: 16 residues. V was clipped by 0 bases and J by 4 bases; unmatched bases: 8. Germline V gives CDR1 SGHRS, CDR2 YFSETQ. CDR3 sequence (DNA): TGCGCCAGCAGCTTGGCCGGGACAGGTGGCGGAGAGACCCAGTACTTC. This encodes CASSLAGTGGGETQYF. Complete variable domain (other parts from reference TRBV5-1 and TRBJ2-5): KAGVTQTPRYLIKTRGQQVTLSCSPISGHRSVSWYQQTPGQGLQFLFEYFSETQRNKGNFPGRFSGRQFSNSRSEMNVSTLELGDSALYLCASSLAGTGGGETQYFGPGTRLLVL.

With regard to this clone: At one boundary the junction diverges from the germline segment, which might be a read error. The J gene is TRBJ2-7, the V gene TRBV2; D is perhaps TRBD1 (6 bases). Germline CDR1 SNHLY, CDR2 FYNNEI. The CDR3 consists of 14 residues. CDR3 nucleotides: TGTGCCAGCAGAGAAGGACAGCGAACCTACGAGCAGTACTTC. Translated: CASREGQRTYEQYF.

This clone was seen a handful of times. The chain uses TRBV5-6 and TRBJ2-7, with 7 nucleotides matching TRBD2. With 4 bases clipped from V and 2 bases from J, the junction kept 12 bases outside the gene matches. Germline CDR1 SGHDT, CDR2 YYEEEE. The CDR3 totals 16 residues. CDR3 DNA sequence: TGTGCCAGCAGCGGGGGGGAGACGGGCGCTCCCTACGAGCAGTACTTC. Its protein product is CASSGGETGAPYEQYF. The variable domain in full, completed from reference TRBV5-6 and TRBJ2-7, reads DAGVTQSPTHLIKTRGQQVTLRCSPKSGHDTVSWYQQALGQGPQFIFQYYEEEERQRGNFPDRFSGHQFPNYSSELNVNALLLGDSALYLCASSGGETGAPYEQYFGPGTRLTVT.